Listed below are T cell receptor beta chains from one sample, sequenced in a study of chemoradiotherapy in HPV16-positive cancers. This table comes from immunoSEQ multiplex PCR, and its TCRdb copy is limited to in-frame clones, with some not included. The data show some 30,000 clones, with about four fifths seen just once and 3% to 4% held by the top ten. The sample in question was blood, obtained from a patient who underwent chemoradiotherapy. The receptor source for this set is a human donor with HPV-associated anogenital cancer. The CDR3 runs from the conserved cysteine through the conserved F or W. The D gene is left open where the match is weak. Not every row has a clone size; where given, it reads once, few, many or a size class.

clone_size j_call v_call d_call cdr3_nt cdr3_aa
. TRBJ2-7 TRBV6-5 . TGTGCCAGCAGTTACGACACCGACTACGAGCAGTACTTC CASSYDTDYEQYF
. TRBJ2-1 TRBV11-3 . TGTGCCAGCAGCTTAGCCGAGACTAGGAGTGAGCAGTTCTTC CASSLAETRSEQFF
. TRBJ1-2 TRBV9 . TGTGCCAGCAGCCCGGTGGGGAACTATGGCTACACCTTC CASSPVGNYGYTF
. TRBJ1-1 TRBV5-4 . TGTGCCAGCAGCTTGCTGACAAGAAACACTGAAGCTTTCTTT CASSLLTRNTEAFF
. TRBJ1-5 TRBV19 . TGTGCCAGTAGTATATTAGAGGGGGACGATCAGCCCCAGCATTTT CASSILEGDDQPQHF
once TRBJ2-7 TRBV5-1 . TGCGCCAGCAGCTTGGAGGTGGGGGTGATTGCCTCCTACGAGCAGTACTTC CASSLEVGVIASYEQYF
. TRBJ2-2 TRBV27 . TGTGCCAGCAGTTTATGGGGGCTCGCCGGGGAGCTGTTTTTT CASSLWGLAGELFF
. TRBJ2-7 TRBV7-2 . TGTGCCAGCAGCTTAAAGGGGACCTACGAGCAGTACTTC CASSLKGTYEQYF
once TRBJ2-2 TRBV7-3 . TGTGCCAGCAGTAGACCGGGACTGGGCAACACCGGGGAGCTGTTTTTT CASSRPGLGNTGELFF
. TRBJ1-5 TRBV19 . TGTGCCAGTAGTCGGGGGGCAGAATATAGCAATCAGCCCCAGCATTTT CASSRGAEYSNQPQHF
few TRBJ2-2 TRBV7-9 . TGTGCCAGCAGCTTTACCGGGACAACGAACACCGGGGAGCTGTTTTTT CASSFTGTTNTGELFF
. TRBJ2-1 TRBV4-3 TRBD1 TGCGCCAGCAGCCAAGTCAGTGGGACAGGGGAGGAAAATGAGCAGTTCTTC CASSQVSGTGEENEQFF
. TRBJ2-7 TRBV11-2 TRBD1 TGTGCCAGCAGCTTGTACCGGGACAGGGGGTTACCCGAGCAGTACTTC CASSLYRDRGLPEQYF
. TRBJ1-2 TRBV7-5 . TGTGCCAGAAGCTGTGAGAAAACAGGGGCCTATGGCTACACCTTC CARSCEKTGAYGYTF
. TRBJ1-6 TRBV25-1 . TGTGCCAGCAGTGAAATGGAGGGTTCTTGGCATTCACCCCTCCACTTT CASSEMEGSWHSPLHF
. TRBJ2-1 TRBV5-1 . TGCGCCAGCAGCTTTACAGGGTCTAGCGAGCAGTTCTTC CASSFTGSSEQFF
. TRBJ2-7 TRBV7-8 TRBD1 TGTGCCAGCAGCTTAGCAACAGGGGGCTACGAGCAGTACTTC CASSLATGGYEQYF
. TRBJ2-5 TRBV9 TRBD2 TGTGCCAGCAGTACGGGGGGCCAAGAGACCCAGTACTTC CASSTGGQETQYF
. TRBJ1-2 TRBV7-9 . TGTGCCAGCAGCACCTCGGACACAATAGACTATGGCTACACCTTC CASSTSDTIDYGYTF
. TRBJ2-1 TRBV7-8 . TGTGCCAGCAGCTCCCAGCCGGGGCCCAATGAGCAGTTCTTC CASSSQPGPNEQFF
. TRBJ2-6 TRBV7-2 TRBD2 TGTGCCAGCAGCTTAGTCGGGGGGGCAGGGGCCAACGTCCTGACTTTC CASSLVGGAGANVLTF
. TRBJ2-5 TRBV5-1 . TGCGCCAGCAGCTTGGCCGGAGGTTTGGCTCAAGAGACCCAGTACTTC CASSLAGGLAQETQYF
. TRBJ2-6 TRBV5-1 . TGCGCCAGCAGCTTGGACGGGAGCTCTGGGGCCAACGTCCTGACTTTC CASSLDGSSGANVLTF
. TRBJ1-4 TRBV7-2 . TGTGCCAGCAGCTTAGCAGGGGCGGCCGCAACTAATGAAAAACTGTTTTTT CASSLAGAAATNEKLFF
few TRBJ1-2 TRBV7-8 . TGTGCCAGCAGCCTACCCGCTAAGACAGTAGGCGATGGCTACACCTTC CASSLPAKTVGDGYTF
. TRBJ1-4 TRBV5-1 . TGCGCCAGCAGCCCGCAGGTTTCAACTAATGAAAAACTGTTTTTT CASSPQVSTNEKLFF
. TRBJ2-1 TRBV7-6 . TGTGCCAGCAGCTTAGTGTACGGGGGAGCAAATGAGCAGTTCTTC CASSLVYGGANEQFF
. TRBJ1-1 TRBV9 . TGTGCCAGCAGCGTATCGGGCAGCACTGAAGCTTTCTTT CASSVSGSTEAFF
. TRBJ1-2 TRBV4-1 TRBD1 TGCGCCAGCAGCCCCATTAATCAGGGGGGTGGCTACACCTTC CASSPINQGGGYTF